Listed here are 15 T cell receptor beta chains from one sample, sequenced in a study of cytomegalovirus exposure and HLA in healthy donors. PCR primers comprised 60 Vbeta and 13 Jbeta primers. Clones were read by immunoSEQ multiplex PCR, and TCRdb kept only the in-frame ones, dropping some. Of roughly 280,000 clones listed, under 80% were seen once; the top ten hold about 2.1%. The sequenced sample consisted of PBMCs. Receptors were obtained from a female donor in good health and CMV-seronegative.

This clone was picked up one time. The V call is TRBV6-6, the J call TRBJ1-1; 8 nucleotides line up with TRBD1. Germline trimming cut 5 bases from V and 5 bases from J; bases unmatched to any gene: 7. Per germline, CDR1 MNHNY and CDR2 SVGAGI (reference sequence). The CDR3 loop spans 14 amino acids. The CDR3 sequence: CASSEAGGRTEAFF. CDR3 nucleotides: TGTGCCAGCAGTGAGGCAGGGGGCCGGACTGAAGCTTTCTTT.

The CDR3 spells CASTTSGYEQYF. Written as DNA, the CDR3 is TGTGCCAGCACCACGTCGGGGTACGAGCAGTACTTC. V gene TRBV7-2 combines with J gene TRBJ2-7; a weak D match, TRBD2 (5 bases). There are 12 residues in the CDR3. The germline CDR1 and CDR2 sequences are SGHTA and FQGNSA. Trimming took 7 bases from V and 4 from J, leaving 11 bases between them.

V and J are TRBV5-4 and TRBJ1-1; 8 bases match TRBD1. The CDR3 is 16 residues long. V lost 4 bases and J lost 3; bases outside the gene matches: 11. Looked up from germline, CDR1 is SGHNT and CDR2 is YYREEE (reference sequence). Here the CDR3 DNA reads TGTGCCAGCAGCAAAACAGGGGGATCAGATTACACTGAAGCTTTCTTT. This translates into CASSKTGGSDYTEAFF.

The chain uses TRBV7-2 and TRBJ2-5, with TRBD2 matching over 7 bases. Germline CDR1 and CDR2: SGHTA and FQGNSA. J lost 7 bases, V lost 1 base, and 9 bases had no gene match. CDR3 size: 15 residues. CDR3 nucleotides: TGTGCCAGCAGCTTAGGTTTCAGTCCGGGAGGGACCCAGTACTTC. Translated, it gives CASSLGFSPGGTQYF. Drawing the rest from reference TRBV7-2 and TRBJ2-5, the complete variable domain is GAGVSQSPSNKVTEKGKDVELRCDPISGHTALYWYRQSLGQGLEFLIYFQGNSAPDKSGLPSDRFSAERTGGSVSTLTIQRTQQEDSAVYLCASSLGFSPGGTQYFGPGTRLLVL.

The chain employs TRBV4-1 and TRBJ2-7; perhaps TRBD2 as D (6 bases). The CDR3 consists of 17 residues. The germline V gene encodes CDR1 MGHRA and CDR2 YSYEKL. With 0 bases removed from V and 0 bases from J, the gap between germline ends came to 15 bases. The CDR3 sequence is CASSQEPMAGSSYEQYF. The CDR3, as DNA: TGCGCCAGCAGCCAAGAACCGATGGCGGGAAGCTCCTACGAGCAGTACTTC.

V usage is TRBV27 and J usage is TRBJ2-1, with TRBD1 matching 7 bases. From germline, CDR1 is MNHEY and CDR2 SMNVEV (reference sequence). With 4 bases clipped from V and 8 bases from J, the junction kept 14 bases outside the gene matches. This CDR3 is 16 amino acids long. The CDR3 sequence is CASSWDLGQAGYEQFF. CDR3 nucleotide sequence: TGTGCCAGCAGTTGGGACCTTGGACAGGCCGGCTATGAGCAGTTCTTC.

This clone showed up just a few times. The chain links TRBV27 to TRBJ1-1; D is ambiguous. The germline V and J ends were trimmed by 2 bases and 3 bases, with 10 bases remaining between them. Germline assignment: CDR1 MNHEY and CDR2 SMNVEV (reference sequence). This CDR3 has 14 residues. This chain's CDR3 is CASSLKARDTEAFF. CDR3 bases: TGTGCCAGCAGTTTAAAGGCCCGGGACACTGAAGCTTTCTTT.

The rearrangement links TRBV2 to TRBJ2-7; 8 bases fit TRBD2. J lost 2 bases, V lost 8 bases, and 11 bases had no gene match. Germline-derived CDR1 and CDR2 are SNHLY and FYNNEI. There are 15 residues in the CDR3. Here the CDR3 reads CASFQPGLGPYEQYF. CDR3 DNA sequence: TGTGCCAGCTTTCAACCGGGACTAGGGCCCTACGAGCAGTACTTC.

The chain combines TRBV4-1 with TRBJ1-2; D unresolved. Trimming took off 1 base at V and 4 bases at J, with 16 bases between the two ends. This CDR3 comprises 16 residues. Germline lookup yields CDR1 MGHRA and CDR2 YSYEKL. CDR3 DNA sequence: TGCGCCAGCAGCCAAGCGGGCAGGAGCCGGGGCTATGGCTACACCTTC. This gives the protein CASSQAGRSRGYGYTF.

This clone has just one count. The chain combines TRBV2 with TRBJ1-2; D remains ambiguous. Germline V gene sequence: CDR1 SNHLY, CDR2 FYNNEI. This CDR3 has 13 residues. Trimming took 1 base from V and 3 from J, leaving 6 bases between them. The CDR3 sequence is CASSEGQDYGYTF. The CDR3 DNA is TGTGCCAGCAGTGAAGGTCAGGACTATGGCTACACCTTC.

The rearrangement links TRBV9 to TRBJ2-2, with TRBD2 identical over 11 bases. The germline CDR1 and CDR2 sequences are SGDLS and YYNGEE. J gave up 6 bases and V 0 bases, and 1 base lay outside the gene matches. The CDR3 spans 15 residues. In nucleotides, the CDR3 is TGTGCCAGCAGCGTAGTAGCGGGAGGGGCCGGGGAGCTGTTTTTT. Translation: CASSVVAGGAGELFF.

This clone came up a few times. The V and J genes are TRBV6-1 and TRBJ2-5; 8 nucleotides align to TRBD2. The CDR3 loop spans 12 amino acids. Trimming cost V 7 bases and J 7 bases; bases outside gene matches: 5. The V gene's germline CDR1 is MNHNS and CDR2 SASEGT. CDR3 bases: TGTGCCAGCACCGGGACTAGAGCGACCCAGTACTTC. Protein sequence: CASTGTRATQYF.

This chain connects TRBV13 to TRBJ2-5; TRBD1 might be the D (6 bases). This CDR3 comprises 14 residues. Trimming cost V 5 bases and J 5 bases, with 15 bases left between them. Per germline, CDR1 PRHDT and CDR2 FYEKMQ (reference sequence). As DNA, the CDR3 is TGTGCCAGCAGCCCAGAGGGGGTCCGGGAGACCCAGTACTTC. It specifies CASSPEGVRETQYF.

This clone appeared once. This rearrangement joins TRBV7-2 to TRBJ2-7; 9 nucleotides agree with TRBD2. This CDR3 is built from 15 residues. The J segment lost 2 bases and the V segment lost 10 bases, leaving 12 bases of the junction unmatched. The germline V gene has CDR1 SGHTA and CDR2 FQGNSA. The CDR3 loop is CANRLSGRFPYEQYF. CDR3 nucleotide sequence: TGTGCCAACAGGTTAAGCGGGAGGTTTCCCTACGAGCAGTACTTC.

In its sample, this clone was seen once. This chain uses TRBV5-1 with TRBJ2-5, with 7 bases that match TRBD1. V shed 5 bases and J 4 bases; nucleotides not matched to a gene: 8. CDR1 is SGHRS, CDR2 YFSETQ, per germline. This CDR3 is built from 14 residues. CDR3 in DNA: TGCGCCAGCAGTTCGACAGGGCTGGGAGAGACCCAGTACTTC. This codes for CASSSTGLGETQYF.